The 18 T cell receptor beta chains below come from one sample, sequenced in a study of CD8 T cells in ankylosing spondylitis. TCRdb re-derived calls from the 5' RACE reads in MiXCR, one entry per CDR3 protein. The profile shows more than 300,000 distinct CDR3 sequences, 9.5% to 13% of them singletons. The source material was blood, either unsorted or a sorted T cell fraction (not recorded which). These TCRs come from a female donor with ankylosing spondylitis or in good health (not recorded which).

This clonotype has at least ten counts. The rearrangement links TRBV6-6 to TRBJ2-7, with 7 bases aligning to TRBD1. V gave up 4 bases and J gave up 1 base; unmatched junction bases: 1. Germline V gene lookup returns CDR1 MNHNY and CDR2 SVGAGI (reference sequence). This CDR3 region has 13 residues. CDR3 residues: CASSWDSSYEQYF. Written as DNA, the CDR3 is TGTGCCAGCAGTTGGGACAGTTCCTACGAGCAGTACTTC.

This clonotype was recorded a few times. In DNA form, the CDR3 reads TGTGCCAGCAGTGCCTCCTCTCACCGACGTACCGGGGGCGAGCAGTACTTC. This codes for CASSASSHRRTGGEQYF. This chain links TRBV27 with TRBJ2-7, with D tentatively TRBD2 (6 bases). Germline assignment: CDR1 MNHEY and CDR2 SMNVEV (reference sequence). V was pared by 5 bases and J by 6 bases, with 26 bases between. The CDR3 has 17 amino acids.

This clonotype was seen many times. The chain carries TRBV6-1 and TRBJ1-4, with D perhaps TRBD1 (5 bases). The CDR3 loop spans 15 amino acids. Trimming removed 6 bases at V and 3 bases at J, with 14 bases between. CDR1 and CDR2 from the germline V gene are MNHNS and SASEGT. The CDR3, as DNA: TGTGCCAGCAGAGAAAGACGGGGGGCTAATGAAAAACTGTTTTTT. Translated: CASRERRGANEKLFF.

This chain links TRBV2 with TRBJ1-2; D is perhaps TRBD1 (5 bases). Germline V gene data show CDR1 as SNHLY and CDR2 as FYNNEI. The CDR3 length is 13 residues. V was clipped by 1 base and J by 7 bases, with 10 bases between them. In DNA, the CDR3 is TGTGCCAGCAGTGAAGACCAGGGTGGTGGCTACACCTTC. It is translated as CASSEDQGGGYTF.

This clonotype was recorded at least ten times. The CDR3 is CASTTEGLADSTDTQYF. CDR3 coding DNA: TGTGCCAGCACAACTGAGGGACTAGCGGACAGCACAGATACGCAGTATTTT. The V and J genes are TRBV7-2 and TRBJ2-3; TRBD2 matches 11 bases. The CDR3 has 17 residues. V was clipped by 7 bases and J by 0 bases; unmatched bases: 9. Germline V lookup: CDR1 SGHTA, CDR2 FQGNSA.

This clonotype appeared many times. V is TRBV5-6 and J is TRBJ1-1; D might be TRBD1 (6 bases). The CDR3 length is 15 residues. The ends were cut back, 3 bases at V and 0 bases at J, with 12 bases in the middle. CDR1 is SGHDT, CDR2 YYEEEE, per germline. CDR3 in DNA: TGTGCCAGCAGCTACTGGACAGTACTGAACACTGAAGCTTTCTTT. Its protein is CASSYWTVLNTEAFF.

Of note for this clonotype: This may arise from a read error, as a much more abundant clone is one base away. The chain links TRBV9 to TRBJ2-1, with TRBD1 matching over 9 bases. J was trimmed by 8 bases and V by 1 base; bases with no gene match: 7. Germline V gene lookup returns CDR1 SGDLS and CDR2 YYNGEE. This CDR3 contains 15 residues. CDR3 coding DNA: TGTGCCAGCAGCGTAACGGACAGGGGTTTGTATGAGCAGTTCTTC. It translates to CASSVTDRGLYEQFF.

V and J are TRBV7-9 and TRBJ2-1; D is possibly TRBD1 or TRBD2 (5 bases each). There are 16 residues in the CDR3. CDR1 and CDR2 (germline): SEHNR, FQNEAQ (reference sequence). Trimming took off 1 base at V and 3 bases at J, with 13 bases between the two ends. The CDR3 reads CASSLDPGRSYNEQFF. CDR3 nucleotide sequence: TGTGCCAGCAGCTTAGATCCGGGACGAAGCTACAATGAGCAGTTCTTC. Filled out from reference TRBV7-9 and TRBJ2-1, the complete variable domain reads DTGVSQNPRHKITKRGQNVTFRCDPISEHNRLYWYRQTLGQGPEFLTYFQNEAQLEKSRLLSDRFSAERPKGSFSTLEIQRTEQGDSAMYLCASSLDPGRSYNEQFFGPGTRLTVL.

This clonotype was seen ten or more times. The CDR3 loop reads CASSLHGGTDTQYF. CDR3 in DNA: TGTGCCAGCAGTTTGCACGGTGGCACAGATACGCAGTATTTT. The V gene is TRBV28, the J gene TRBJ2-3; D not resolved. V lost 3 bases and J 1 base, leaving 8 bases between the germline ends. This CDR3 has 14 amino acids. Germline CDR1 and CDR2: MDHEN and SYDVKM.

This chain joins TRBV4-2 and TRBJ2-7; D gene uncertain. The germline V gene encodes CDR1 LGHNA and CDR2 YNFKEQ. CDR3 size: 14 residues. V dropped 1 base and J dropped 3 bases, with 10 bases sitting between them. As DNA, the CDR3 is TGTGCCAGCAGCCAAGGGGGTTCTGGCTACGAGCAGTACTTC. Its translation: CASSQGGSGYEQYF.

The V and J genes are TRBV3-1 and TRBJ2-5; D gene uncertain. The germline V and J ends were trimmed by 7 bases and 4 bases, with 16 bases remaining between them. Germline values: CDR1 LGHDT, CDR2 YNNKEL (reference sequence). The CDR3 contains 14 residues. CDR3 bases: TGTGCCAGCAACGGGCTACCTTATGCAGAGACCCAGTACTTC. It translates to CASNGLPYAETQYF.

In the case of this clonotype: A much bigger clone sits one base away, suggesting this may be a read error. The rearrangement links TRBV5-5 to TRBJ2-2; 9 nucleotides line up with TRBD1. Per germline, CDR1 SGHKS and CDR2 YYEKEE (reference sequence). The CDR3 runs to 15 residues. CDR3 sequence reads: CASTLGQGRSGELFF. CDR3 nucleotides: TGTGCCAGCACCTTGGGACAGGGTCGGAGCGGGGAGCTGTTTTTT.

Only a few counts were recorded for this clonotype. This chain uses TRBV7-9 with TRBJ1-1; the D is unclear. This CDR3 comprises 14 residues. V was trimmed by 0 bases and J by 7 bases, leaving 12 bases between them. The germline gives CDR1 SEHNR, CDR2 FQNEAQ (reference sequence). The CDR3 loop is CASSLAQGHLEAFF. DNA for the CDR3: TGTGCCAGCAGCTTAGCTCAAGGCCACCTTGAAGCTTTCTTT.

The CDR3 here is CASSTPSGRLYEQYF. For the CDR3, the DNA is TGTGCCAGCAGCACCCCCAGCGGGAGACTCTACGAGCAGTACTTC. V gene TRBV12-3 or TRBV12-4 combines with J gene TRBJ2-7, with 8 bases identical to TRBD2. With 6 bases clipped from V and 3 bases from J, the junction kept 10 bases outside the gene matches. This CDR3 has 15 residues.

This clonotype was counted ten times or more. The V gene is TRBV20-1, the J gene TRBJ1-2; D is unclear. The germline gives CDR1 DFQATT, CDR2 SNEGSKA (reference sequence). Trimming stripped 6 bases from V and 5 bases from J, with 10 bases between. The CDR3 spans 11 residues. The CDR3 bases are TGCAGTGCCCTGGCACTATATGGCTACACCTTC. Translation gives CSALALYGYTF.

This clonotype was recorded at least ten times. The genes are TRBV20-1 and TRBJ1-1; a weak D match, TRBD1 (5 bases). Germline V gene sequence: CDR1 DFQATT, CDR2 SNEGSKA (reference sequence). Trimming took 4 bases from V and 1 from J, leaving 7 bases between them. The CDR3 extends over 12 amino acids. CDR3 DNA: TGCAGTGCTAACGACAGGAACACTGAAGCTTTCTTT. Residues: CSANDRNTEAFF.

This clonotype appeared many times. The chain combines TRBV27 with TRBJ1-1, with 7 nucleotides matching TRBD1. This CDR3 spans 15 amino acids. V was pared by 4 bases and J by 0 bases, with 5 bases of the junction left unmatched. Germline CDR1 is MNHEY and CDR2 is SMNVEV (reference sequence). CDR3 nucleotides: TGTGCCAGCAGTTCCGACAGGGCGTTGAACACTGAAGCTTTCTTT. Translation: CASSSDRALNTEAFF.

The rearrangement uses TRBV7-2 and TRBJ1-5, with D perhaps matching TRBD1 (5 bases). The V gene's germline CDR1 is SGHTA and CDR2 FQGNSA. Trimming cost V 5 bases and J 2 bases, with 16 bases left between them. This CDR3 has 16 residues. The CDR3 loop is CASSPGTGLGNQPQHF. The CDR3 bases are TGTGCCAGCAGCCCCGGGACGGGATTGGGCAATCAGCCCCAGCATTTT.